This TCR beta chain derives from a study of monozygotic twins with inflammatory bowel disease (dated by TCRdb to the late 2010s). As for the study more broadly: The complete study included approximately 28 monozygotic twin pairs: 19 IBD-discordant Danish pairs and nine German pairs, of which four were IBD-concordant and five were IBD-discordant. Disease-associated traits were sought mainly through comparisons between IBD patients and their genetically identical healthy co-twins within discordant pairs. Each individual had, on average, about 151 000 unique TCRalpha sequences and 181 000 unique TCRbeta sequences available for analysis.

Study-wide conclusions, independent of this receptor: The analysis was unable to tell different T cell subtypes apart. Compared with healthy twins, IBD patients had fewer clonotypes in common with other individuals, a difference most pronounced in patients showing signs of disease activity. The results gave no support for a single strong signal or clonotype linked to IBD. Concordant and discordant twins showed no difference in repertoire similarity, possibly because of limited statistical power. IBD patients had lower TCRbeta repertoire diversity, measured by the inverse Simpson index, than their healthy co-twins. Differing immunosuppressive treatments among patients may have added background noise and inter-individual variability to the repertoires.

Libraries were built with 5' RACE. Preparation of each TCR library used 3,000 to 3,500 ng of total RNA. cDNA was synthesized with SMARTScribe reverse transcriptase in eight separate reactions per sample. During cDNA synthesis, template switching introduced unique molecular identifiers that contained a 6-nucleotide sample barcode. TCRalpha and TCRbeta cDNA was amplified in two nested PCRs of around 15 and 9 cycles, and bead purification was carried out after each PCR. Before amplification, the cDNA was treated with uracil DNA-glycosylase and purified using the QIAquick PCR purification kit. The second PCR added Illumina TruSeq-compatible adapters along with sample-specific barcodes. Library quality and concentration were checked on TapeStation and Qubit, and libraries were pooled at about 5 ng each. The pooled libraries were sequenced with 2 x 100 bp reads and custom sequencing primers on an Illumina HiSeq2500 single-index Rapid Run. The published analysis was carried out like this. MiGEC version 1.2.6 was used for UMI-based consensus assembly, which corrected PCR and sequencing errors. MiXCR version 2.1.1 was used to carry out V(D)J alignment, clonotype assembly and CDR3 extraction. Gene usage, clonotype sharing and MAIT/NKT TCR abundance were normalised by analysing the top 1000, 10 000 and 20 000 clonotypes per sample. After downsampling to 27 000 UMIs, diversity was calculated as the inverse Simpson index using the vegan R package. Paired Mann-Whitney U tests were applied to discordant twin pairs, and Benjamini-Hochberg correction was used for multiple testing. TCRdb reprocessed the public reads and reports one entry per CDR3 protein sequence, without DNA. For this entry, the V and J calls and clone size follow TCRdb and not the study's own pipeline. In this sample's table one finds roughly 200,000 distinct CDR3 sequences. The biggest ten clones account for approximately 1.5% of the sample.

From each donor, an approximately 2.3 ml peripheral blood sample was drawn into PAXgene tubes and stored at -80 degrees C. Total RNA was isolated from whole blood with the PAXgene blood miRNA kit on an automated QIAcube, without T cell sorting. Deep TCRalpha and TCRbeta repertoire profiling with unique molecular barcoding was performed on peripheral blood of monozygotic twin pairs concordant or discordant for inflammatory bowel disease. Smoking habits were recorded for all twin pairs, and each individual was classified as a current, former or never smoker. Comment on this clonotype: Its target antigen remains unknown.

The cysteine opens and the phenylalanine closes a CDR3 of 15 amino acids. No DNA is listed. The germline V gene specifies SGDLS as CDR1 and YYNGEE as CDR2. The sample consisted of blood. The sequence is built from TRBV9 and TRBJ2-6; TCRdb designates TRBD1, a call that cannot be tested without DNA. The clonotype comes from a human donor with ulcerative colitis or Crohn's disease, or a healthy co-twin of an affected twin (not recorded which). CDR3 region: CASSVDRVGANVLTF.